Shown below are 26 T cell receptor beta chains from a single sample sequenced in a study of siplizumab effects on memory and regulatory T cells. Data came from immunoSEQ multiplex PCR; TCRdb stores just in-frame clones and leaves some out. The sample has roughly 56,000 clones; 85% to 95% are singletons. Material: CD8+ T cells sorted from blood. These receptors were taken from a human donor in good health.

This chain uses TRBV28 with TRBJ1-1; D gene uncertain. Germline values: CDR1 MDHEN, CDR2 SYDVKM. V was shortened by 6 bases and J by 4 bases, with 15 bases between the two germline ends. The CDR3 contains 14 residues. The DNA of the CDR3 is TGTGCCAGCAGGGATCCACCGGTCGGCACTGAAGCTTTCTTT. Encoded protein: CASRDPPVGTEAFF.

The V and J genes are TRBV5-4 and TRBJ2-7; TRBD2 is a possible D gene (5 bases). V lost 2 bases and J lost 3, with 9 bases in between. The V gene's germline CDR1 is SGHNT and CDR2 YYREEE (reference sequence). This CDR3 is 13 amino acids long. In nucleotides, the CDR3 is TGTGCCAGCAGCTTACTCGGGGACTACGAGCAGTACTTC. Amino acids: CASSLLGDYEQYF. Looking up the rest from reference TRBV5-4 and TRBJ2-7 gives the full variable domain: ETGVTQSPTHLIKTRGQQVTLRCSSQSGHNTVSWYQQALGQGPQFIFQYYREEENGRGNFPPRFSGLQFPNYSSELNVNALELDDSALYLCASSLLGDYEQYFGPGTRLTVT.

This chain joins TRBV7-9 and TRBJ2-5, with a tentative D call TRBD2 (6 bases). V lost 9 bases to trimming and J lost 13 bases, with 18 bases between them. This CDR3 spans 11 amino acids. Germline loops: CDR1 SEHNR, CDR2 FQNEAQ (reference sequence). The CDR3 loop is CARVNNRGGYF. DNA for the CDR3: TGTGCCAGGGTAAACAACCGGGGAGGGTACTTC.

In its sample, this clone was seen once. V and J are TRBV6-1 and TRBJ2-1; a weak D match, TRBD2 (5 bases). Deletions cut 4 bases from V and 4 bases from J, with 14 bases between. Per germline, CDR1 MNHNS and CDR2 SASEGT. CDR3 length: 15 amino acids. CDR3 amino acids: CASSAEASQYNEQFF. The CDR3 DNA sequence: TGTGCCAGCAGTGCCGAGGCTAGCCAATACAATGAGCAGTTCTTC.

V gene TRBV4-2 combines with J gene TRBJ2-3, with D tentatively TRBD1 (6 bases). V was trimmed by 0 bases and J by 2 bases, leaving 12 bases between them. CDR1 is LGHNA, CDR2 YNFKEQ, per germline. The CDR3 extends over 16 amino acids. The CDR3: CASSQDPQGLTDTQYF. DNA of the CDR3: TGTGCCAGCAGCCAAGATCCCCAGGGGCTCACAGATACGCAGTATTTT.

This sequence joins TRBV4-2 and TRBJ1-1; 8 positions agree with TRBD1. Germline V gene data show CDR1 as LGHNA and CDR2 as YNFKEQ. This CDR3 is 15 amino acids long. The junction had 5 bases not matched to a gene; V was cut back by 0 bases and J by 5 bases. CDR3 sequence: CASSQDDRGWTEAFF. The CDR3 DNA sequence: TGTGCCAGCAGCCAAGACGACAGGGGTTGGACTGAAGCTTTCTTT.

The chain uses TRBV7-9 and TRBJ1-2; 9 bases line up with TRBD1. The CDR3 extends over 14 amino acids. With 4 bases clipped from V and 11 bases from J, the junction kept 11 bases outside the gene matches. Germline CDR1 SEHNR, CDR2 FQNEAQ (reference sequence). In DNA form, the CDR3 reads TGTGCCAGCAGCTCCCCGGGACAGGGACTTCGGTACACCTTC. It codes for CASSSPGQGLRYTF.

The gene calls are TRBV9 and TRBJ1-2; D perhaps matches TRBD1 (6 bases). This CDR3 has 14 amino acids. With 0 bases removed from V and 7 bases from J, the gap between germline ends came to 13 bases. Germline V gene sequence: CDR1 SGDLS, CDR2 YYNGEE. The CDR3 reads CASSVDLGARGYTF. CDR3 in DNA: TGTGCCAGCAGCGTAGATTTGGGGGCGCGTGGCTACACCTTC.

The rearrangement links TRBV21-1 to TRBJ2-3; the D segment call TRBD2 is taken from the table without a DNA check. TRBV21-1 constitutes a pseudogene. There are 16 residues in the CDR3. For the CDR3, the DNA is TGTGCCAGCAGCTCATCCACCATAGCGCACACAGATACGCAGTATTTT. It is translated as CASSSSTIAHTDTQYF.

The chain uses TRBV10-2 and TRBJ2-4; TRBD2 is a possible D gene (5 bases). Trimming left V 7 bases short and J 0 bases short, with 10 bases between. This CDR3 has 14 amino acids. Per germline, CDR1 WSHSY and CDR2 SAAADI. The CDR3: CASTYAGAKNIQYF. Here the CDR3 DNA reads TGCGCCAGCACGTACGCGGGAGCCAAAAACATTCAGTACTTC.

The chain employs TRBV27 and TRBJ2-1, with 13 bases aligning to TRBD2. The CDR3 totals 15 residues. V dropped 3 bases and J dropped 8; count of bases not matched to a gene: 4. Germline values: CDR1 MNHEY, CDR2 SMNVEV (reference sequence). The CDR3 DNA follows: TGTGCCAGCAGTTTGGGACTAGCGGGACCGTATGAGCAGTTCTTC. It yields the protein CASSLGLAGPYEQFF.

This clone was seen a single time. The chain joins TRBV4-3 to TRBJ2-3; a possible D gene is TRBD2 (6 bases). V dropped 0 bases and J dropped 2 bases, with 18 bases sitting between them. The CDR3 is 18 residues long. In germline, CDR1 is LGHNA, CDR2 YSLEER. In DNA form, the CDR3 reads TGCGCCAGCAGCCAAGATAGCCTGTGGAGGGCTACCACAGATACGCAGTATTTT. This codes for CASSQDSLWRATTDTQYF.

This rearrangement joins TRBV7-3 to TRBJ2-7; D gene uncertain. CDR1 and CDR2 from the germline V gene are SGHTA and FQGTGA. With 11 bases removed from V and 1 base from J, the gap between germline ends came to 18 bases. The CDR3 sequence is 14 residues long. As DNA, the CDR3 is TGTGCCGCCACCGAGGCAGACGATTCCTACGAGCAGTACTTC. Translated, it gives CAATEADDSYEQYF.

This chain connects TRBV7-3 to TRBJ2-1; 14 positions match TRBD2. Germline V lookup: CDR1 SGHTA, CDR2 FQGTGA. After removal of 4 bases from V and 5 bases from J, the junction contained 7 bases not matched to a gene. The CDR3 sequence is 17 residues long. The CDR3 spells CASSSGLAGVFDNEQFF. The CDR3 nucleotides read TGTGCCAGCAGCTCGGGACTAGCGGGAGTCTTCGACAATGAGCAGTTCTTC.

The chain couples TRBV7-8 to TRBJ2-7; 8 bases are shared with TRBD2. The CDR3 sequence is 16 residues long. The J segment lost 6 bases and the V segment lost 1 base, leaving 11 bases of the junction unmatched. CDR1 is SGHVS and CDR2 is FQNEAQ in the germline V gene. This CDR3 is CASSLGVAGFSSEQYF. The CDR3 DNA reads as TGTGCCAGCAGCTTAGGGGTAGCGGGGTTTTCGAGCGAGCAGTACTTC.

This chain links TRBV9 with TRBJ2-2; D is undetermined. This CDR3 comprises 12 residues. With 3 bases removed from V and 2 bases from J, the gap between germline ends came to 2 bases. CDR1 SGDLS and CDR2 YYNGEE come from the germline V gene. This CDR3 reads CASSANTGELFF. The CDR3 DNA reads as TGTGCCAGCAGCGCAAACACCGGGGAGCTGTTTTTT.

This clone was found once. J is TRBJ2-5 and V is TRBV29-1; D is unresolved. V was shortened by 7 bases and J by 1 base, with 10 bases between the two germline ends. CDR1 and CDR2 (germline): SQVTM, ANQGSEA. The CDR3 covers 12 residues. This CDR3 reads CSGRDIQETQYF. The CDR3 bases are TGCAGCGGGAGAGACATCCAAGAGACCCAGTACTTC.

V and J are TRBV19 and TRBJ1-2; 8 positions match TRBD1. Germline values: CDR1 LNHDA, CDR2 SQIVND (reference sequence). The length of the CDR3 is 14 residues. After removal of 2 bases from V and 4 bases from J, the junction contained 3 bases not matched to a gene. CDR3 sequence: CASSIQGATYGYTF. The CDR3, as DNA: TGTGCCAGTAGTATACAGGGGGCGACCTATGGCTACACCTTC.

The J gene is TRBJ1-5, the V gene TRBV9, with TRBD1 identical over 9 bases. In germline, CDR1 is SGDLS, CDR2 YYNGEE. V dropped 0 bases and J dropped 3; count of bases not matched to a gene: 4. This CDR3 contains 16 residues. CDR3 loop: CASSVGGTGINQPQHF. As DNA, the CDR3 is TGTGCCAGCAGCGTAGGAGGGACAGGGATCAATCAGCCCCAGCATTTT.

In this sample, this clone turned up once. The chain is built from TRBV28 and TRBJ2-3; D might be TRBD1 (5 bases). This CDR3 has 17 amino acids. The V gene's germline CDR1 is MDHEN and CDR2 SYDVKM. V was clipped by 5 bases and J by 3 bases, with 21 bases between them. The CDR3 loop is CASSPPFGAPSTDTQYF. The CDR3 DNA is TGTGCCAGCAGTCCCCCCTTTGGGGCGCCGTCAACAGATACGCAGTATTTT. The full variable domain, its missing parts supplied by reference TRBV28 and TRBJ2-3, is DVKVTQSSRYLVKRTGEKVFLECVQDMDHENMFWYRQDPGLGLRLIYFSYDVKMKEKGDIPEGYSVSREKKERFSLILESASTNQTSMYLCASSPPFGAPSTDTQYFGPGTRLTVL.

The V call is TRBV29-1, the J call TRBJ1-1; D is perhaps TRBD1 (6 bases). The CDR3 runs to 11 residues. V lost 5 bases and J 8 bases, leaving 12 bases between the germline ends. The germline V gene encodes CDR1 SQVTM and CDR2 ANQGSEA. CDR3: CSVSRDKEAFF. The CDR3 region has the DNA TGCAGCGTTAGTCGGGACAAGGAAGCTTTCTTT.

This rearrangement joins TRBV9 to TRBJ2-4, with D uncertain. This CDR3 comprises 14 residues. Deletions cut 3 bases from V and 6 bases from J, with 13 bases between. Germline-derived CDR1 and CDR2 are SGDLS and YYNGEE. The CDR3 loop is CASSALDPGNIQYF. The CDR3 DNA sequence: TGTGCCAGCAGCGCCCTCGACCCCGGAAACATTCAGTACTTC.

The V and J genes are TRBV9 and TRBJ2-5; the match to TRBD2 covers 7 bases. Germline V lookup: CDR1 SGDLS, CDR2 YYNGEE. The length of the CDR3 is 15 residues. J was trimmed by 4 bases and V by 3 bases; bases with no gene match: 9. CDR3 DNA sequence: TGTGCCAGCAGCGCTAAGACTAGCTTGGTAGAGACCCAGTACTTC. This codes for CASSAKTSLVETQYF.

This chain links TRBV5-1 with TRBJ2-1, with D perhaps matching TRBD1 or TRBD2 (5 bases each). CDR1 is SGHRS, CDR2 YFSETQ, per germline. The V and J ends lost 2 bases and 0 bases respectively, with 9 bases between them. The CDR3 extends over 15 amino acids. The CDR3 sequence: CASSFEGSSYNEQFF. In DNA form, the CDR3 reads TGCGCCAGCAGCTTTGAGGGGAGCTCCTACAATGAGCAGTTCTTC.

This chain connects TRBV7-3 to TRBJ2-3; 10 nucleotides align to TRBD2. V dropped 0 bases and J dropped 0; count of bases not matched to a gene: 9. The CDR3 is 19 residues long. Germline V gives CDR1 SGHTA, CDR2 FQGTGA. The CDR3 DNA reads as TGTGCCAGCAGCTTAACGGCCGCCGGGACTAGCGATAGCACAGATACGCAGTATTTT. This sequence encodes CASSLTAAGTSDSTDTQYF.

The chain uses TRBV7-9 and TRBJ2-7; 10 bases are shared with TRBD1. The CDR3 contains 15 residues. The germline CDR1 and CDR2 sequences are SEHNR and FQNEAQ (reference sequence). V lost 6 bases and J lost 3; bases outside the gene matches: 8. CDR3 DNA sequence: TGTGCCAGCAGTGATCGGACAGGGGGATTCTACGAGCAGTACTTC. It translates to CASSDRTGGFYEQYF.